What follows describes a single TCR beta chain. What it recognizes is unknown. The sample originates from a study of graft-versus-host responses after intestinal transplantation. Study-wide results and caveats: Graft-donor T cell macrochimerism coincided with high graft-versus-host to host-versus-graft clonal ratios in allografts.

Generated by immunoSEQ multiplex PCR, the TCRdb table keeps only in-frame clones and is missing some. The repertoire holds under 140,000 clones, with around 93% as singletons. Trimming removed 0 bases at V and 4 bases at J, with 1 base between. Germline-derived CDR1 and CDR2 are SGHTA and FQGNSA. The CDR3 consists of 12 residues. The chain combines TRBV7-2 with TRBJ2-1; no reliable D call. The receptor was isolated from a human donor who received an intestinal transplant. The sample was unstimulated CD8+ T cells sorted from spleen or lymph node cells, taken before intestinal transplant. Here the CDR3 reads CASSLAYNEQFF. Written as DNA, the CDR3 is TGTGCCAGCAGCTTAGCATACAATGAGCAGTTCTTC.